This T cell receptor beta chain was identified in a study of blood T cell repertoires in COVID-19. With 2 bases clipped from V and 6 bases from J, the junction kept 7 bases outside the gene matches. CDR3 length equals 15 residues. CDR1 is LGHDT, CDR2 YNNKEL, per germline (reference sequence). Generated by immunoSEQ multiplex PCR, the TCRdb table keeps only in-frame clones and is missing some. The sample records approximately 170,000 clones, over 75% being singletons. The chain is built from TRBV3-1 (or the pseudogene TRBV3-2) and TRBJ2-1, with 7 bases that match TRBD1. The sample was peripheral blood. The TCR comes from a woman in her fifties or sixties with acute or convalescent COVID-19. In nucleotides, the CDR3 is TGTGCCAGCAGCCAACAGGGGGTTAATCGCAATGAGCAGTTCTTC. Translation gives CASSQQGVNRNEQFF.